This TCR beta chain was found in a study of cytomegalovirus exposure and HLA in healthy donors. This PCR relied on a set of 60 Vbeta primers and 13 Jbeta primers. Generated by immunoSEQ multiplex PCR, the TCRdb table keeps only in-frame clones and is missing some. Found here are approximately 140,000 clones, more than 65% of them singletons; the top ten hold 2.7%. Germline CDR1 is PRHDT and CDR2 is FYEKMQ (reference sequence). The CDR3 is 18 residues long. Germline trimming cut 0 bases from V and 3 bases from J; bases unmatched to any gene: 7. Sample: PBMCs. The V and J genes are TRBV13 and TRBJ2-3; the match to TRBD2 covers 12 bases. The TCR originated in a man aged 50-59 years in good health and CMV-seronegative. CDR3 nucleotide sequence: TGTGCCAGCAGCTTAGGCCGGGCTAGCGGGGGGGCAACAGATACGCAGTATTTT. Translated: CASSLGRASGGATDTQYF.